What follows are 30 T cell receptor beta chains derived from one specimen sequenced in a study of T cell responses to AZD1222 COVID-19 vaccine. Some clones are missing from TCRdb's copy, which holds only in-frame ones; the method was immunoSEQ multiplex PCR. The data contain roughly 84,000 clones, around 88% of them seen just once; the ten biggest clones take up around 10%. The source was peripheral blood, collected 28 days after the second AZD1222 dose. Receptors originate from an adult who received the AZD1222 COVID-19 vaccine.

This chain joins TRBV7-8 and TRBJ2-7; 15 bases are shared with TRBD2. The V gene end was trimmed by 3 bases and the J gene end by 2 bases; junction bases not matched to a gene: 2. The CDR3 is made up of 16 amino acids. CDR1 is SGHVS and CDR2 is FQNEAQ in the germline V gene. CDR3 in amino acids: CASSLGTSGGTYEQYF. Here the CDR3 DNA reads TGTGCCAGCAGCTTGGGGACTAGCGGGGGGACCTACGAGCAGTACTTC.

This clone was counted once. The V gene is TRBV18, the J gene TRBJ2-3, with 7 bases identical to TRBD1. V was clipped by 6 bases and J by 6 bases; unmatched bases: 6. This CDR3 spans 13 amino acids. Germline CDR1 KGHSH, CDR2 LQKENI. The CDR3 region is CASSGTAADTQYF. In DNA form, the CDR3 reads TGTGCCAGCTCTGGGACAGCGGCCGATACGCAGTATTTT.

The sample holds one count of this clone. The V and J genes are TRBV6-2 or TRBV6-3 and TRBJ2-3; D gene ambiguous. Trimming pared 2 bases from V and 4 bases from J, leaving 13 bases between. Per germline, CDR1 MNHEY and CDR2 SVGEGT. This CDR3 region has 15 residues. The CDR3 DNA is TGTGCCAGCAGTTACGGAAGGGTCTCTCCAGATACGCAGTATTTT. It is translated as CASSYGRVSPDTQYF.

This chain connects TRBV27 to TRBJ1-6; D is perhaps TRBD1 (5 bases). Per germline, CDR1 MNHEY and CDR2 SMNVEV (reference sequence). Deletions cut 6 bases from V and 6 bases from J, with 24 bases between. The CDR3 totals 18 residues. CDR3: CASSLTPPTGTLNSPLHF. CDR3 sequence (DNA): TGTGCCAGCAGCCTTACCCCCCCAACCGGGACGCTTAATTCACCCCTCCACTTT.

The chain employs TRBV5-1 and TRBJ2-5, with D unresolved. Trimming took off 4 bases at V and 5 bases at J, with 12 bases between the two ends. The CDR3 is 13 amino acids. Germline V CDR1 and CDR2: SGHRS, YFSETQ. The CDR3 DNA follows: TGCGCCAGCAGCCAAGACGTAATTGAGACCCAGTACTTC. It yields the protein CASSQDVIETQYF.

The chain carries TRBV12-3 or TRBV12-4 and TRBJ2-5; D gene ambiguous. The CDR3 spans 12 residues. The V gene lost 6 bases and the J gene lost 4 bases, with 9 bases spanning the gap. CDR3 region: CASSARRETQYF. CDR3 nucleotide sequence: TGTGCCAGCAGCGCACGCCGAGAGACCCAGTACTTC.

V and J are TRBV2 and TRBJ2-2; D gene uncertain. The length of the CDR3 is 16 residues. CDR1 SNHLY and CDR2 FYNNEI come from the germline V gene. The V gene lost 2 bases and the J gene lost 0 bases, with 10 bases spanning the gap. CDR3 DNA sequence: TGTGCCAGCAGTGAAAGTTCCGCAGCGAACACCGGGGAGCTGTTTTTT. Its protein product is CASSESSAANTGELFF. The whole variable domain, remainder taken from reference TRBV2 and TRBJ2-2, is EPEVTQTPSHQVTQMGQEVILRCVPISNHLYFYWYRQILGQKVEFLVSFYNNEISEKSEIFDDQFSVERPDGSNFTLKIRSTKLEDSAMYFCASSESSAANTGELFFGEGSRLTVL.

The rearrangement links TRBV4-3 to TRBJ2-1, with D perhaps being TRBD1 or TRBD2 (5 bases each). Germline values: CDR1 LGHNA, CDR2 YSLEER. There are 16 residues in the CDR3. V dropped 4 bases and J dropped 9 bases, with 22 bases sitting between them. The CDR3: CASSPRSWDDGGEQFF. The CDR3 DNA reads TGCGCCAGCAGCCCACGCTCCTGGGACGACGGAGGTGAGCAGTTCTTC.

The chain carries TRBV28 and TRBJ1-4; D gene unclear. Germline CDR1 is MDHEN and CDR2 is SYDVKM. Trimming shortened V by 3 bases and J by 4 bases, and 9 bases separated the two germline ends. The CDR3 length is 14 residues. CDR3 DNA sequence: TGTGCCAGCAGTTTGGGGTTAGGTAATGAAAAACTGTTTTTT. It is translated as CASSLGLGNEKLFF.

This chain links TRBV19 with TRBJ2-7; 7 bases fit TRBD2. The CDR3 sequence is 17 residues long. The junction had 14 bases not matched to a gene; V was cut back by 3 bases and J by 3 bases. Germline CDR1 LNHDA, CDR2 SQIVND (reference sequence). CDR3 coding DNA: TGTGCCAGTAGTATGGTTGCTAGCGGAAGCCCGTACTACGAGCAGTACTTC. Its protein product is CASSMVASGSPYYEQYF.

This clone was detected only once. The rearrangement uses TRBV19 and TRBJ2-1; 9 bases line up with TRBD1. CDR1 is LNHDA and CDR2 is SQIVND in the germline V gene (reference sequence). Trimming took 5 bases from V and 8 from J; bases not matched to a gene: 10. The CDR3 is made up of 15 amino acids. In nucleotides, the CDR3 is TGTGCCAGTAGTCCCCGGGACAGGGAAGTCGATGAGCAGTTCTTC. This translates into CASSPRDREVDEQFF.

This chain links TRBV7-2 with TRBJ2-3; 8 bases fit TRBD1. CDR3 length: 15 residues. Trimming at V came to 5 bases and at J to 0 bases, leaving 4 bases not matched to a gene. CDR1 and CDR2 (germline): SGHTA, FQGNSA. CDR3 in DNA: TGTGCCAGCAGCGAGTGGACAGGGAGCACAGATACGCAGTATTTT. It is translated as CASSEWTGSTDTQYF. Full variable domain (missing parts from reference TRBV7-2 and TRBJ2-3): GAGVSQSPSNKVTEKGKDVELRCDPISGHTALYWYRQSLGQGLEFLIYFQGNSAPDKSGLPSDRFSAERTGGSVSTLTIQRTQQEDSAVYLCASSEWTGSTDTQYFGPGTRLTVL.

The chain's CDR3 is CASSPLGSSYNEQFF. For the CDR3, the DNA is TGTGCCAGCAGCCCCCTAGGGAGCTCCTACAATGAGCAGTTCTTC. The chain combines TRBV11-2 with TRBJ2-1; D is possibly TRBD2 (5 bases). Per germline, CDR1 SGHAT and CDR2 FQNNGV. There are 15 residues in the CDR3. Trimming took off 5 bases at V and 0 bases at J, with 11 bases between the two ends.

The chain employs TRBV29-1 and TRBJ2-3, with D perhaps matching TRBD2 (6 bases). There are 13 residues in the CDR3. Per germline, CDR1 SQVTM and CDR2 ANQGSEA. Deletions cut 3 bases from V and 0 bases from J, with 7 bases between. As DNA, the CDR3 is TGCAGCGTTGAGGGACTTAGCACAGATACGCAGTATTTT. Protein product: CSVEGLSTDTQYF.

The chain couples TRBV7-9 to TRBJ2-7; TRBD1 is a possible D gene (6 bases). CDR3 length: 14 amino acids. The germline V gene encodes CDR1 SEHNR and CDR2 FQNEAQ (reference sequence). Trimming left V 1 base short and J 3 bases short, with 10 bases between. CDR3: CASSLGTVVYEQYF. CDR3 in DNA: TGTGCCAGCAGCTTAGGGACAGTTGTCTACGAGCAGTACTTC.

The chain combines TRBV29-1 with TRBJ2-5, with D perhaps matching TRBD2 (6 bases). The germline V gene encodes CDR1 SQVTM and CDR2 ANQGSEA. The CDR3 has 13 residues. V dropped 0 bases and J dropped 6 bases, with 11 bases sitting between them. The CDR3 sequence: CSVEEVGRQTQYF. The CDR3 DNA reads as TGCAGCGTTGAAGAGGTCGGGAGACAGACCCAGTACTTC.

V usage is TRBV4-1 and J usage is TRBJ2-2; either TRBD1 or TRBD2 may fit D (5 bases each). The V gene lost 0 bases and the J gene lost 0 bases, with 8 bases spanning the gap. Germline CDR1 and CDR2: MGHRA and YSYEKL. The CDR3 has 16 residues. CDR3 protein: CASSQESGPNTGELFF. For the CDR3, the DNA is TGCGCCAGCAGCCAAGAGTCGGGACCGAACACCGGGGAGCTGTTTTTT.

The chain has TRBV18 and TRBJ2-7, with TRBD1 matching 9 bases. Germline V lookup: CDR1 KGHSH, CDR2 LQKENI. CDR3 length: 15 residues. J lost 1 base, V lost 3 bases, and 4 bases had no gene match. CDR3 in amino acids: CASSPGQGPSYEQYF. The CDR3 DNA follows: TGTGCCAGCTCACCCGGACAGGGGCCTTCCTACGAGCAGTACTTC.

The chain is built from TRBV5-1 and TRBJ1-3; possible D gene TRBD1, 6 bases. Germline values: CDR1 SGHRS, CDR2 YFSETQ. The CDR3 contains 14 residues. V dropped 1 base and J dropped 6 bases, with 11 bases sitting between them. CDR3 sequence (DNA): TGCGCCAGCAGCTTGACAGGGTCGGCAAACACCATATATTTT. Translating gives CASSLTGSANTIYF.

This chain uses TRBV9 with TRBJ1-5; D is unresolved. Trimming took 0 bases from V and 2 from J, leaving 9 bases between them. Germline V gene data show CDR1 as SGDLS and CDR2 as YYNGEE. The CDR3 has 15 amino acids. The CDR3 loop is CASSVDGGGNQPQHF. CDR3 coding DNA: TGTGCCAGCAGCGTAGATGGCGGGGGCAATCAGCCCCAGCATTTT.

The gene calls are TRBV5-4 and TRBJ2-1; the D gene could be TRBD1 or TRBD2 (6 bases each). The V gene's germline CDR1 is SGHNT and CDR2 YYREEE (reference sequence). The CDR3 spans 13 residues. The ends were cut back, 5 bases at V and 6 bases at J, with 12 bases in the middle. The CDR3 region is CASRPGGSNEQFF. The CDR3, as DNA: TGTGCCAGCAGGCCCGGGGGCTCCAATGAGCAGTTCTTC.

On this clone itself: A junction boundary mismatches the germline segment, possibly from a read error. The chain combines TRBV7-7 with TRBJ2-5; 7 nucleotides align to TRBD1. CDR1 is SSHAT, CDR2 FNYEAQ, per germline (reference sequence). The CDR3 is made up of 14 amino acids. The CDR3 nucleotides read TGTGCTAGCAGCGAACAGGGGTACCAAGAGACCCAGTACTTC. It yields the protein CASSEQGYQETQYF. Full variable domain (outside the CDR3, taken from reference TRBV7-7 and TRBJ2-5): GAGVSQSPRYKVTKRGQDVTLRCDPISSHATLYWYQQALGQGPEFLTYFNYEAQPDKSGLPSDRFSAERPEGSISTLTIQRTEQRDSAMYRCASSEQGYQETQYFGPGTRLLVL.

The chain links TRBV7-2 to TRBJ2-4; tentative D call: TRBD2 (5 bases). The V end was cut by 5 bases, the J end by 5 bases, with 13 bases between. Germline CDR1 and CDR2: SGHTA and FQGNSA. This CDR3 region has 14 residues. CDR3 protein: CASSPGAGQNIQYF. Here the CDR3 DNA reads TGTGCCAGCAGCCCGGGCGCGGGCCAAAACATTCAGTACTTC. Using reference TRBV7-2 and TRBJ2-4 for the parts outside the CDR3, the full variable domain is GAGVSQSPSNKVTEKGKDVELRCDPISGHTALYWYRQSLGQGLEFLIYFQGNSAPDKSGLPSDRFSAERTGGSVSTLTIQRTQQEDSAVYLCASSPGAGQNIQYFGAGTRLSVL.

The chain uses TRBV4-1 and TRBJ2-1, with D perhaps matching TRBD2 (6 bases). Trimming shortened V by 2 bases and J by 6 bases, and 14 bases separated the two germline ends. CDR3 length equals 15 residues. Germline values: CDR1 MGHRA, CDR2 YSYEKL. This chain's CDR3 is CASSQYGRGVNEQFF. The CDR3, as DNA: TGCGCCAGCAGCCAATACGGCCGCGGGGTCAATGAGCAGTTCTTC.

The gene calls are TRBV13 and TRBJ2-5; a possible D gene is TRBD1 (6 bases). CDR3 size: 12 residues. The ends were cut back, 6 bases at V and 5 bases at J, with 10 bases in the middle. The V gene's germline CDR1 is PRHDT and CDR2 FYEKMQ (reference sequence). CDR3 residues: CASRQGTETQYF. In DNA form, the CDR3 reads TGTGCCAGCAGGCAGGGGACGGAGACCCAGTACTTC.

CDR3 in amino acids: CASSPVGAEAKNIQYF. DNA of the CDR3: TGTGCCAGCAGCCCCGTCGGGGCGGAGGCCAAAAACATTCAGTACTTC. V and J are TRBV5-6 and TRBJ2-4; D may correspond to TRBD1 or TRBD2 (5 bases each). The CDR3 sequence is 16 residues long. The V gene lost 4 bases and the J gene lost 1 base, with 15 bases spanning the gap. The germline CDR1 and CDR2 sequences are SGHDT and YYEEEE.

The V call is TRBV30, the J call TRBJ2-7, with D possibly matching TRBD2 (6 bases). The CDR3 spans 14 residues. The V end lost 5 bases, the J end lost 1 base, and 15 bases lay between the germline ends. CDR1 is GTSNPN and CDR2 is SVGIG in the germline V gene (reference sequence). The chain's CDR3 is CAWAPGGASYEQYF. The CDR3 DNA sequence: TGTGCCTGGGCCCCAGGCGGGGCATCCTACGAGCAGTACTTC.

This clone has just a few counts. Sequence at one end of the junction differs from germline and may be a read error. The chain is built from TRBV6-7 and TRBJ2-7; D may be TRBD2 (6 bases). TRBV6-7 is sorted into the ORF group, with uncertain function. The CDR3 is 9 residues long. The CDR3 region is CASGEPGVF. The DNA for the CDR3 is TGTGCCAGCGGGGAACCGGGGGTCTTC.

CDR3: CASSPDRPRSGNTIYF. As DNA, the CDR3 is TGTGCCAGCAGCCCAGACAGACCGAGATCTGGAAACACCATATATTTT. The chain couples TRBV3-1 (or the pseudogene TRBV3-2) to TRBJ1-3; a possible D gene is TRBD1 (5 bases). Germline CDR1 reads LGHDT; CDR2 reads YNNKEL (reference sequence). There are 16 residues in the CDR3. V lost 4 bases and J 1 base, leaving 14 bases between the germline ends.

The CDR3 loop reads CASNPLGGDDNEQFF. In DNA, the CDR3 is TGTGCCAGCAACCCCCTAGGAGGGGACGACAATGAGCAGTTCTTC. The V gene is TRBV6-5, the J gene TRBJ2-1; D might be TRBD2 (6 bases). Germline V lookup: CDR1 MNHEY, CDR2 SVGAGI. The CDR3 is 15 residues long. V shed 7 bases and J shed 5 bases, with 18 bases lying between them.